The 23 T cell receptor beta chains below all came from one sample that was sequenced in a study of CD8 T cells in acute hepatitis C reinfection. The data were produced by immunoSEQ multiplex PCR, yet TCRdb's version contains in-frame clones alone and is incomplete. The sample consists of 1,000 to 1,200 clones, roughly 60% of them appearing once. Study-level results: Preferential TRBV04 and TRBV06 usage appeared in all groups and was not explained by the naive pool.

Stated time point: at least 347 days after estimated infection, following spontaneous clearance. Hepatitis C virus-specific T cells were sequenced directly ex vivo without in vitro expansion. Sample: HCV NS3-1073 tetramer-sorted CD8+ T cells from PBMCs, taken at follow-up. The receptors were sampled from a middle-aged man who spontaneously cleared hepatitis C infection.

In this sample, this clone is large. The J gene is TRBJ1-1, the V gene TRBV19; D is undetermined. V shed 6 bases and J shed 3 bases, with 8 bases lying between them. This CDR3 is built from 12 residues. Germline V gene sequence: CDR1 LNHDA, CDR2 SQIVND (reference sequence). The DNA for the CDR3 is TGTGCCAGTAGCTCAGGTTACACTGAAGCTTTCTTT. Translated, it gives CASSSGYTEAFF.

This clone occurred a few times. The rearrangement links TRBV15 to TRBJ1-2; D is ambiguous. V lost 0 bases to trimming and J lost 6 bases, with 14 bases between them. Per the germline V gene, CDR1 is LNHNV and CDR2 is YYDKDF (reference sequence). CDR3 length: 15 amino acids. In DNA, the CDR3 is TGTGCCACCAGCAGAGAGACGGGAGAGGGAGATGGCTACACCTTC. Amino acids: CATSRETGEGDGYTF.

The rearrangement links TRBV7-3 to TRBJ2-3, with 8 nucleotides matching TRBD2. CDR1 and CDR2 from the germline V gene are SGHTA and FQGTGA. The CDR3 is 15 amino acids. V gave up 2 bases and J gave up 8 bases; unmatched junction bases: 9. The chain's CDR3 is CASSLEAGVWGTQYF. In DNA, the CDR3 is TGTGCCAGCAGCTTAGAAGCGGGAGTCTGGGGTACGCAGTATTTT. The variable domain in full, with the rest retrieved from reference TRBV7-3 and TRBJ2-3, is GAGVSQTPSNKVTEKGKYVELRCDPISGHTALYWYRQSLGQGPEFLIYFQGTGAADDSGLPNDRFFAVRPEGSVSTLKIQRTERGDSAVYLCASSLEAGVWGTQYFGPGTRLTVL.

The count of this clone is one. The rearrangement joins TRBV7-2 to TRBJ2-7; 12 bases fit TRBD2. V shed 0 bases and J 0 bases; nucleotides not matched to a gene: 15. The CDR3 totals 21 residues. Germline V gives CDR1 SGHTA, CDR2 FQGNSA. The CDR3 is CASSLASGWSSGRVGSYEQYF. CDR3 coding DNA: TGTGCCAGCAGCTTAGCATCAGGGTGGTCTAGCGGGAGGGTTGGCTCCTACGAGCAGTACTTC.

The chain is built from TRBV9 and TRBJ2-3; D is perhaps TRBD1 or TRBD2 (5 bases each). The V gene lost 2 bases and the J gene lost 1 base, with 14 bases spanning the gap. This CDR3 contains 16 residues. Germline-derived CDR1 and CDR2 are SGDLS and YYNGEE. The CDR3 loop reads CASSVFAGGGTDTQYF. CDR3 sequence (DNA): TGTGCCAGCAGCGTCTTTGCTGGGGGAGGCACAGATACGCAGTATTTT.

This clone was seen a few times. At the DNA level, this CDR3 is encoded by other sequences in the same sample as well. This chain joins TRBV4-3 and TRBJ2-7; 7 positions match TRBD2. V lost 0 bases to trimming and J lost 0 bases; unmatched junction nucleotides: 5. The CDR3 spans 16 residues. Germline lookup yields CDR1 LGHNA and CDR2 YSLEER. The CDR3 coding sequence is TGCGCCAGCAGCCAAGAGGTCGGGGGGAGCTCCTACGAGCAGTACTTC. This sequence encodes CASSQEVGGSSYEQYF.

The rearrangement uses TRBV19 and TRBJ1-2; D uncertain. Germline V gene data show CDR1 as LNHDA and CDR2 as SQIVND (reference sequence). Trimming removed 1 base from V and 7 bases from J, with 7 bases in between. There are 12 residues in the CDR3. In DNA form, the CDR3 reads TGTGCCAGTAGTATAGGTGCAGGTGGCTACACCTTC. Amino acids: CASSIGAGGYTF. Full variable domain (rest looked up from reference TRBV19 and TRBJ1-2): DGGITQSPKYLFRKEGQNVTLSCEQNLNHDAMYWYRQDPGQGLRLIYYSQIVNDFQKGDIAEGYSVSREKKESFPLTVTSAQKNPTAFYLCASSIGAGGYTFGSGTRLTVV.

Only one count was recorded for this clone. J is TRBJ2-6 and V is TRBV9, with no clear D. In germline, CDR1 is SGDLS, CDR2 YYNGEE. The CDR3 totals 13 residues. V was trimmed by 3 bases and J by 4 bases, leaving 5 bases between them. The CDR3 here is CASSGAGANVLTF. In DNA, the CDR3 is TGTGCCAGCAGCGGGGCCGGGGCCAACGTCCTGACTTTC.

The rearrangement joins TRBV6-6 to TRBJ1-1, with D unresolved. This CDR3 comprises 15 residues. CDR1 is MNHNY and CDR2 is SVGAGI in the germline V gene (reference sequence). V lost 0 bases and J 0 bases, leaving 8 bases between the germline ends. The CDR3 sequence: CASSYSTDMNTEAFF. CDR3 DNA sequence: TGTGCCAGCAGTTACTCAACGGATATGAACACTGAAGCTTTCTTT.

The chain carries TRBV11-2 and TRBJ2-1, with 9 nucleotides matching TRBD1. The CDR3 runs 16 residues. After removal of 2 bases from V and 5 bases from J, the junction contained 7 bases not matched to a gene. Germline-derived CDR1 and CDR2 are SGHAT and FQNNGV. The CDR3 DNA is TGTGCCAGCAGCTTATTGCCGGGACAGGGAAACAATGAGCAGTTCTTC. It specifies CASSLLPGQGNNEQFF.

By frequency in the sample, this clone is large. The chain recombines TRBV4-2 with TRBJ1-6; no reliable D call. Germline-derived CDR1 and CDR2 are LGHNA and YNFKEQ. V was trimmed by 0 bases and J by 13 bases, leaving 13 bases between them. The CDR3 runs to 14 residues. The DNA for the CDR3 is TGTGCCAGCAGCCAAGAAGATGGCTCGGGGCCCCTCCACTTT. It specifies CASSQEDGSGPLHF.

This chain links TRBV4-3 with TRBJ1-6, with a tentative D call TRBD1 (6 bases). The V end was cut by 1 base, the J end by 9 bases, with 13 bases between. The CDR3 is 15 amino acids. Germline CDR1 reads LGHNA; CDR2 reads YSLEER. CDR3 protein: CASSQVAGEPSPLHF. The DNA of the CDR3 is TGCGCCAGCAGCCAAGTTGCAGGGGAACCTTCACCCCTCCACTTT.

The rearrangement links TRBV7-9 to TRBJ1-4; D not resolved. Germline V gene sequence: CDR1 SEHNR, CDR2 FQNEAQ (reference sequence). Trimming took 1 base from V and 4 from J, leaving 7 bases between them. The CDR3 consists of 14 residues. CDR3 region: CASSLENFNEKLFF. CDR3 coding DNA: TGTGCCAGCAGCTTAGAAAATTTTAATGAAAAACTGTTTTTT. Combining the CDR3 with reference TRBV7-9 and TRBJ1-4 gives the whole variable domain DTGVSQNPRHKITKRGQNVTFRCDPISEHNRLYWYRQTLGQGPEFLTYFQNEAQLEKSRLLSDRFSAERPKGSFSTLEIQRTEQGDSAMYLCASSLENFNEKLFFGSGTQLSVL.

A word on this clone: The same CDR3 is also encoded by other DNA sequences in this sample. The chain combines TRBV4-2 with TRBJ1-1; D gene unclear. Germline lookup yields CDR1 LGHNA and CDR2 YNFKEQ. Deletions cut 0 bases from V and 5 bases from J, with 7 bases between. CDR3 size: 13 residues. Written as DNA, the CDR3 is TGTGCCAGCAGCCAAGAATTGGGGACTGAAGCTTTCTTT. The encoded protein is CASSQELGTEAFF.

The chain recombines TRBV28 with TRBJ1-3, with D maybe TRBD1 (6 bases). Germline assignment: CDR1 MDHEN and CDR2 SYDVKM. The CDR3 spans 17 residues. V was clipped by 5 bases and J by 1 base, with 18 bases between them. The CDR3 loop is CASSPLAGAYSGNTIYF. DNA of the CDR3: TGTGCCAGCAGTCCCCTGGCAGGGGCTTATTCTGGAAACACCATATATTTT.

The CDR3 reads CASSLGVQYYEQYF. As DNA, the CDR3 is TGTGCCAGCAGTCTTGGTGTACAGTACTACGAGCAGTACTTC. This chain joins TRBV14 and TRBJ2-7; D unclear. Trimming left V 6 bases short and J 3 bases short, with 15 bases between. The length of the CDR3 is 14 residues. Germline V gene lookup returns CDR1 SGHDN and CDR2 FVKESK.

This chain joins TRBV28 and TRBJ2-2; D is tentatively TRBD1 or TRBD2 (5 bases each). Germline values: CDR1 MDHEN, CDR2 SYDVKM. The CDR3 covers 16 residues. V lost 3 bases, J lost 6 bases, and 17 bases lay in between. This CDR3 is CASSFLGTLRAGELFF. The CDR3, as DNA: TGTGCCAGCAGTTTCCTTGGGACCCTACGGGCCGGGGAGCTGTTTTTT.

This clone has just a few counts. V gene TRBV4-3 combines with J gene TRBJ2-1, with D uncertain. The germline CDR1 and CDR2 sequences are LGHNA and YSLEER. V dropped 0 bases and J dropped 10 bases, with 13 bases sitting between them. This CDR3 has 14 amino acids. The CDR3 sequence: CASSQEAGPIEQFF. In DNA form, the CDR3 reads TGCGCCAGCAGCCAAGAGGCTGGACCTATCGAGCAGTTCTTC.

This rearrangement joins TRBV29-1 to TRBJ2-1; D gene unclear. Germline assignment: CDR1 SQVTM and CDR2 ANQGSEA. The CDR3 consists of 15 residues. The ends were cut back, 7 bases at V and 0 bases at J, with 16 bases in the middle. Written as DNA, the CDR3 is TGCAGCGCCCTTTCCCGGTTTAGCTCCTACAATGAGCAGTTCTTC. This encodes CSALSRFSSYNEQFF.

V usage is TRBV7-8 and J usage is TRBJ2-7; D might be TRBD2 (6 bases). In germline, CDR1 is SGHVS, CDR2 FQNEAQ. V was shortened by 1 base and J by 2 bases, with 15 bases between the two germline ends. This CDR3 has 16 amino acids. CDR3 in DNA: TGTGCCAGCAGCTTAGTGGCTAGCGCGGCCCCCTACGAGCAGTACTTC. It translates to CASSLVASAAPYEQYF.

This chain links TRBV15 with TRBJ2-2; D is ambiguous. The V end lost 0 bases, the J end lost 6 bases, and 5 bases lay between the germline ends. Germline CDR1 and CDR2: LNHNV and YYDKDF (reference sequence). This CDR3 has 13 amino acids. The CDR3 DNA follows: TGTGCCACCAGCAGAGACAGCGCCGGGGAGCTGTTTTTT. It is translated as CATSRDSAGELFF.

In its sample, this clone was seen a few times. The chain recombines TRBV10-3 with TRBJ1-2; D is possibly TRBD1 (5 bases). Trimming shortened V by 2 bases and J by 5 bases, and 12 bases separated the two germline ends. The germline CDR1 and CDR2 sequences are ENHRY and SYGVKD. This CDR3 has 14 residues. The CDR3 sequence is CAISEEHRGYGYTF. Here the CDR3 DNA reads TGTGCCATCAGTGAGGAGCATAGGGGTTATGGCTACACCTTC.

This rearrangement joins TRBV21-1 to TRBJ1-2; the table's D call of TRBD1 was not tested on the DNA. TRBV21-1 is shown as a pseudogene. The CDR3 is made up of 18 amino acids. The CDR3 DNA reads as TGTGCCAGCAGCAACGTGACAGGGGGCGTGGGAGCTAACTATGGCTACACCTTC. Protein sequence: CASSNVTGGVGANYGYTF.